This T cell receptor (beta chain) appears in the sequencing data of a study of human T cells and chemical hapten exposure (dated by TCRdb to the early 2020s). For the study in its entirety: For sensitization, 2% DPC in acetone was applied to an approximately 2 cm by approximately 2 cm area of upper inner arm skin. Patients additionally received weekly therapeutic DPC doses to the scalp throughout the roughly 25-week study period. Patch testing was performed on the upper back with Finn chambers containing 0.01% DPC, and the patch tests were scored after 6 days according to International Contact Dermatitis Research Group standards. Most of the patients in the cohort were female, and the cohort covered alopecia areata with under or over 50% scalp involvement, alopecia totalis and alopecia universalis. The libraries were sequenced as a pool, and the TCR yield per sample differed mostly because of small variations in library volumes within the pool. In alopecia patients, the study followed how the peripheral blood TCR repertoire changed in vivo over primary and secondary sensitization to diphenylcyclopropenone (DPC), a hapten. Blood samples were taken from patients before sensitization (week 0) and at 2, 6 and about 24 weeks after DPC sensitization. Blood for TCR sequencing was provided by twenty-nine alopecia patients at one to four time points (pre-sensitization, 2, 6 and 24 weeks).

Library creation used RACE. Sequenced on a NextSeq 500. During library preparation, unique molecular identifiers were attached to individual cDNA molecules so that TCRs could be counted quantitatively and reproducibly. From each blood RNA sample, both TCR alpha and TCR beta chains were sequenced. Per the authors' processing: Samples had a median of around 92,000 TCRs, with a range from about 23,224 to 750,000. V, J and CDR3 annotation of the TCR reads was performed with the Decombinator software suite. For the PS versus PT1 abundance plots, all samples were subsampled to the same number of TCRs (28,000). Expanded TCRs were defined as absent before sensitization and observed at least eight times at the 2-week time point. TCRdb passed the public sequencing reads through fastp at Q25 and MiXCR, retaining productive beta sequences. Rows merge per CDR3 protein into single entries with the most common DNA and genes. TCRdb's processing, not the authors', yielded these V and J calls. This sample holds 350,000 to 400,000 distinct CDR3 sequences; more than 4.5% were observed only once. 2.5% to 3% of the sample belongs to the ten largest clones.

In light of the paper, this sample's time point label describes: pre-sensitization, week 0. Interpreted using the paper, the treatment or condition label stands for: therapeutic diphenylcyclopropenone sensitization with weekly scalp DPC. At each patch-test visit, blood was drawn before the patch test was applied. Patients were considered eligible if aged 18 to 70, diagnosed with alopecia and deemed suitable for DPC therapy, and patients were excluded if pregnant. Total RNA was extracted from unfractionated whole blood that had been collected in Tempus Blood RNA tubes. What the work shows at the level of the full study, not this receptor alone: The number of PT1 expanded TCRs positively correlated with patch test score, significant at thresholds 8, 16 and 32 but not 4. No change with DPC sensitization was found in the number of TCRs above 1 in 1000 frequency, and no evidence of global repertoire structure alterations was found. Expanded TCRs formed significantly more large CDR3 similarity clusters than pre-sensitization or healthy control sets, consistent with antigen-driven responses. Repeated subsampling changed both the strength of the expansion versus patch-test correlation and the threshold at which that correlation became significant. Alopecia, a presumed autoimmune disease, was present in all patients, so the immune response of the patients might differ from that of healthy individuals.

This clonotype came up a few times. What antigen it recognizes has not been identified. No qualities accompany the bases; no much larger clone lies one base away. The sequenced sample was whole blood, obtained in connection with sensitization to the hapten diphenylcyclopropenone (DPC). The receptor's source is a woman between 50 and 59 years old with alopecia areata. Some clones in this sample may be carry-over from other donors' samples.

The DNA is TGTGCCAGCAGCCTAGGCGCGGGAGAAGGAGATACGCAGTATTTT. The translation is CASSLGAGEGDTQYF. The chain uses TRBV3-1 and TRBJ2-3; the junction holds 7 bases that match TRBD2. Trimmed from V: 4 bases; trimmed from J: 5 bases; junction bases lacking a gene match: 9. CDR1 and CDR2, looked up from the germline V gene (reference sequence), are LGHDT and YNNKEL. The CDR3 has 15 amino acids, counting the end cysteine and phenylalanine. Just CDR3 DNA is preserved here, 45 bases in frame from base 1.